This TCR beta chain was captured in a study of T cell repertoires in cytomegalovirus infection. The overall study: Public TCR beta signatures indicated both CMV infection and matching HLA type. Overall study results and limits: The ex vivo response was dominated by HLA-C-restricted CMV-specific TCR beta clonotypes.

A single record per CDR3 protein comes from TCRdb applying MiXCR to the reads. The sample holds hundreds of thousands of distinct CDR3 sequences, 31% seen once. Unmatched junction bases numbered 6, after V lost 0 bases and J lost 4 bases. The CDR3 extends over 15 amino acids. CDR1 is SGHRS, CDR2 YFSETQ, per germline. With regard to this clonotype: The antigen remains unidentified.

The chain combines TRBV5-1 with TRBJ1-1; the match to TRBD1 covers 7 bases. The source of this sequence is a human donor in good health (CMV status not recorded). Some clones in this sample may be carry-over from other donors' samples. Sequences were derived from cultured CD8+ T cells from PBMCs, sampled from culture after CMV antigen stimulation. The CDR3 loop reads CASSLEVQGLTEAFF. For the CDR3, the DNA is TGCGCCAGCAGCTTGGAAGTACAGGGGCTCACTGAAGCTTTCTTT. The entire variable domain, with the rest obtained from reference TRBV5-1 and TRBJ1-1, is as follows: KAGVTQTPRYLIKTRGQQVTLSCSPISGHRSVSWYQQTPGQGLQFLFEYFSETQRNKGNFPGRFSGRQFSNSRSEMNVSTLELGDSALYLCASSLEVQGLTEAFFGQGTRLTVV.